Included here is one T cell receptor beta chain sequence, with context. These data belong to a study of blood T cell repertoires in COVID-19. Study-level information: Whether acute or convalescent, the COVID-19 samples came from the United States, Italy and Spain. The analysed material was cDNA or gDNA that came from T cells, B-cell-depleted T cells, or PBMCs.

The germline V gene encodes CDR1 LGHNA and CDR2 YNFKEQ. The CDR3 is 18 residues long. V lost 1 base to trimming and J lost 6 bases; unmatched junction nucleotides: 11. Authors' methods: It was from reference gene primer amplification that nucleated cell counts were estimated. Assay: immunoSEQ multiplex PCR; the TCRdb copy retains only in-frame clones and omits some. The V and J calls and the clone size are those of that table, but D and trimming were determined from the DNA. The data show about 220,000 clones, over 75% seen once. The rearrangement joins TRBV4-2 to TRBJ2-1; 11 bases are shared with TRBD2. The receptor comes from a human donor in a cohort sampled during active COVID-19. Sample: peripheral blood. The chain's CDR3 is CASSQVPSGLAVVNEQFF. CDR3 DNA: TGTGCCAGCAGCCAAGTTCCCTCGGGACTAGCGGTCGTCAATGAGCAGTTCTTC.